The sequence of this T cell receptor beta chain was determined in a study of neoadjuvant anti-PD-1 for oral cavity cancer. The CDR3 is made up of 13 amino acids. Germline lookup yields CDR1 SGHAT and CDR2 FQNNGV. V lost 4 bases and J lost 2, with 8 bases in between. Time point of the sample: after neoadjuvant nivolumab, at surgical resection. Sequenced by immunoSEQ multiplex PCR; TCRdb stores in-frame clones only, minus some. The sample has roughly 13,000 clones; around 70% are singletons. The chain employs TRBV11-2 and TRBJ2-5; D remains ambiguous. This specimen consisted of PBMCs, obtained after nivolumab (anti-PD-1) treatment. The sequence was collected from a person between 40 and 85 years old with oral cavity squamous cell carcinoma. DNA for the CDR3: TGTGCCAGCAGCTCGGGCCTTCAAGAGACCCAGTACTTC. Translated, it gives CASSSGLQETQYF.